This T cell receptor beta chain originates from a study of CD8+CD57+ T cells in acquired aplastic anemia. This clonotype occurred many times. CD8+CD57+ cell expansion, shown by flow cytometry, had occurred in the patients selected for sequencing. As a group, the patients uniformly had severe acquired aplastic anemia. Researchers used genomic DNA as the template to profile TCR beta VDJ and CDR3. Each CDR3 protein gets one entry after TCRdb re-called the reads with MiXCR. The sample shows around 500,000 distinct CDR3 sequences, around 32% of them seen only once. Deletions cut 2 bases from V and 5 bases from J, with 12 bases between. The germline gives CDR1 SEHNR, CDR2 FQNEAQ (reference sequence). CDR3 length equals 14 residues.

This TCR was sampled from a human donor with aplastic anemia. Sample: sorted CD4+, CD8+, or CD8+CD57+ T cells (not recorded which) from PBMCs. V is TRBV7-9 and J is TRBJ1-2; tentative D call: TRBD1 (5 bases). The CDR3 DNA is TGTGCCAGCAGCTTAAACAGGAGAACTTATGGCTACACCTTC. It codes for CASSLNRRTYGYTF. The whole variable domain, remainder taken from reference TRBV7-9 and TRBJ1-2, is DTGVSQNPRHKITKRGQNVTFRCDPISEHNRLYWYRQTLGQGPEFLTYFQNEAQLEKSRLLSDRFSAERPKGSFSTLEIQRTEQGDSAMYLCASSLNRRTYGYTFGSGTRLTVV.